These 8 T cell receptor beta chains were sequenced from one sample in a study of CD8+ T cells in alopecia areata. Treatment in this sample: oral pan-JAK inhibitor, 5-10 mg twice daily. As the sequencing template, cDNA was produced by extracting RNA and reverse transcribing it. Some clones are missing from TCRdb's copy, which holds only in-frame ones; the method was immunoSEQ multiplex PCR. This sample has about 99,000 clones, with approximately 90% found just once. This specimen consisted of CD8+ T cells sorted from blood, obtained at approximately week 34, from a patient treated with tofacitinib. Source of these receptors: a human donor with alopecia areata.

Regarding this clone: The sample contains more than one DNA sequence encoding this CDR3. The chain uses TRBV27 and TRBJ2-5; 8 nucleotides line up with TRBD2. The DNA end is more similar to TRBJ2-7, so the J call may be wrong. This CDR3 region has 14 residues. From germline, CDR1 is MNHEY and CDR2 SMNVEV (reference sequence). Written as DNA, the CDR3 is TGTGCCAGCAGTTTCAGCGGGAGCTCCTACGAGCAGTACTTC. It yields the protein CASSFSGSSYEQYF.

The gene calls are TRBV29-1 and TRBJ2-3, with 10 positions matching TRBD2. The germline CDR1 and CDR2 sequences are SQVTM and ANQGSEA. The CDR3 extends over 13 amino acids. The V segment lost 4 bases and the J segment 4 bases; nucleotides outside the gene matches: 2. Here the CDR3 reads CSVASGGPDTQYF. DNA of the CDR3: TGCAGCGTTGCTAGCGGGGGCCCAGATACGCAGTATTTT.

Of note for this clone: The sample contains more than one DNA sequence encoding this CDR3. The gene calls are TRBV7-9 and TRBJ2-1; D remains ambiguous. Trimming removed 5 bases from V and 4 bases from J, with 9 bases in between. The CDR3 spans 13 residues. CDR1 SEHNR and CDR2 FQNEAQ come from the germline V gene (reference sequence). The CDR3 sequence is CASSPPSYNEQFF. Written as DNA, the CDR3 is TGTGCCAGCAGCCCCCCCTCATACAATGAGCAGTTCTTC.

The gene calls are TRBV7-3 and TRBJ2-5; no definite D call. Germline-derived CDR1 and CDR2 are SGHTA and FQGTGA. V lost 1 base and J 2 bases, leaving 17 bases between the germline ends. The CDR3 contains 17 residues. CDR3 protein: CASSLSSGSPLQETQYF. The CDR3 DNA reads TGTGCCAGCAGCTTAAGCTCGGGTTCCCCATTGCAAGAGACCCAGTACTTC.

The chain couples TRBV29-1 to TRBJ2-7; perhaps TRBD1 as D (6 bases). CDR1 SQVTM and CDR2 ANQGSEA come from the germline V gene. V was cut by 1 base and J by 3 bases, with 7 bases left in between. The CDR3 spans 12 residues. The CDR3 DNA follows: TGCAGCGTTGAAGGGACAGACTACGAGCAGTACTTC. Translating it yields CSVEGTDYEQYF.

A single count supports this clone. The J gene is TRBJ2-1, the V gene TRBV19; 13 nucleotides agree with TRBD2. CDR1 and CDR2 from the germline V gene are LNHDA and SQIVND (reference sequence). Unmatched junction bases numbered 3, after V lost 6 bases and J lost 7 bases. There are 14 residues in the CDR3. The CDR3 here is CASSPGLAGNEQFF. The DNA for the CDR3 is TGTGCCAGTAGCCCGGGACTAGCGGGGAATGAGCAGTTCTTC.

Judged by abundance, this clone is medium-sized. V and J are TRBV6-1 and TRBJ2-6; possible D gene TRBD1, 6 bases. The germline gives CDR1 MNHNS, CDR2 SASEGT. V lost 6 bases and J lost 0, with 9 bases in between. The CDR3 totals 15 residues. The chain's CDR3 is CASSQGGSGANVLTF. Written as DNA, the CDR3 is TGTGCCAGCAGCCAAGGGGGCTCTGGGGCCAACGTCCTGACTTTC.

V usage is TRBV29-1 and J usage is TRBJ1-2; D is perhaps TRBD1 (6 bases). Trimming took 6 bases from V and 3 from J, leaving 17 bases between them. The CDR3 loop spans 14 amino acids. CDR1 and CDR2 (germline): SQVTM, ANQGSEA. CDR3 residues: CSVLREQGDYGYTF. CDR3 coding DNA: TGCAGCGTCCTCCGGGAACAGGGCGACTATGGCTACACCTTC.